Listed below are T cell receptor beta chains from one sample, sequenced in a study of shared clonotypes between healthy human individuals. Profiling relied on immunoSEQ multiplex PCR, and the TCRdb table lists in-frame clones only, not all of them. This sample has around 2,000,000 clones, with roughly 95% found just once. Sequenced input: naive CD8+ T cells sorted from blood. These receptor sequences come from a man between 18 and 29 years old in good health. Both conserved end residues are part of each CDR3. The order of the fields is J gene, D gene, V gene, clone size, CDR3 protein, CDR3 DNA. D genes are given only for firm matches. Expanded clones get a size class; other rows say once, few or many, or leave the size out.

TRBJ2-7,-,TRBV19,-,CASSRDFLSYEQYF,TGTGCCAGCAGCCGGGACTTTCTCTCCTACGAGCAGTACTTC
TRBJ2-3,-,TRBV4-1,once,CASSQALSDTQYF,TGCGCCAGCAGCCAAGCGTTGTCAGATACGCAGTATTTT
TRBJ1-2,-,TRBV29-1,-,CSVKPGPPTDYGYTF,TGCAGCGTAAAGCCGGGACCCCCGACGGACTATGGCTACACCTTC
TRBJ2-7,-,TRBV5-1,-,CASRDTYEQYF,TGCGCCAGCCGGGATACCTACGAGCAGTACTTC
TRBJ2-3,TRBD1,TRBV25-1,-,CASSGTGGSFTDTQYF,TGTGCCAGCAGCGGGACAGGGGGCTCTTTTACAGATACGCAGTATTTT
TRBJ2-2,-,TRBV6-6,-,CASSYSGLNHTGELFF,TGTGCCAGCAGTTATTCCGGACTAAACCACACCGGGGAGCTGTTTTTT
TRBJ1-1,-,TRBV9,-,CASSPTRVSTEAFF,TGTGCCAGCAGCCCCACGAGGGTTAGCACTGAAGCTTTCTTT
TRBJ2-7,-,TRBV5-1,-,CASSLGWSTYEQYF,TGCGCCAGCAGCTTGGGGTGGAGTACCTACGAGCAGTACTTC
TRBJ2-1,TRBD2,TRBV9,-,CASSVEIRTSMDEQFF,TGTGCCAGCAGCGTAGAGATCAGGACTAGCATGGATGAGCAGTTCTTC
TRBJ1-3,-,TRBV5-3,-,CARSLGGRDPYF,TGTGCCAGAAGCTTGGGAGGAAGGGACCCATATTTT
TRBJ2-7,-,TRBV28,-,CASSPIAGDAEQYF,TGTGCCAGCAGCCCCATAGCCGGCGACGCCGAGCAGTACTTC
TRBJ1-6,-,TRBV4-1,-,CASSQLTTSSYNSPLHF,TGCGCCAGCAGCCAACTCACAACAAGTTCCTATAATTCACCCCTCCACTTT
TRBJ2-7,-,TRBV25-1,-,CASSDWTVGYEQYF,TGTGCCAGCAGTGACTGGACAGTGGGCTACGAGCAGTACTTC
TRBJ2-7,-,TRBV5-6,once,CASSLADAYEQYF,TGTGCCAGCAGCCTGGCGGACGCCTACGAGCAGTACTTC
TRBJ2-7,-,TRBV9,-,CASSVGLGEHEQYF,TGTGCCAGCAGCGTAGGGCTGGGAGAGCACGAGCAGTACTTC
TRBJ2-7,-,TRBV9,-,CASSVGPQDYEQYF,TGTGCCAGCAGCGTAGGCCCGCAAGACTACGAGCAGTACTTC
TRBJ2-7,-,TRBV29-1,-,CSVERDYEQYF,TGCAGCGTTGAAAGGGATTACGAGCAGTACTTC
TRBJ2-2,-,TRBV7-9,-,CASSLGDSGELFF,TGTGCCAGCAGCTTAGGTGATTCGGGGGAGCTGTTTTTT